The 5 T cell receptor beta chains listed next were all sequenced from one sample in a study of CD8 T cells in ankylosing spondylitis. Study-level results: Seemingly distinctive of ankylosing spondylitis blood was a TCR beta motif formed by eight highly homologous variants.

TCRdb reprocessed the 5' RACE reads with MiXCR, giving one entry per CDR3 protein. The sample carries about 750,000 distinct CDR3 sequences, around 20% recorded once. No antigen is known for these receptors. The specimen was blood, either unsorted or a sorted T cell fraction (not recorded which). These receptors originate from a male donor with ankylosing spondylitis.

This clonotype was recorded at least ten times. The rearrangement joins TRBV12-3 or TRBV12-4 to TRBJ1-2; 7 nucleotides align to TRBD1. After removal of 6 bases from V and 7 bases from J, the junction contained 8 bases not matched to a gene. The CDR3 spans 13 residues. In DNA, the CDR3 is TGTGCCAGCAGCTGGAAGGGGGCGGGTGGCTACACCTTC. Translating gives CASSWKGAGGYTF.

This clonotype has a count of ten or more. The chain joins TRBV29-1 to TRBJ2-3; the match to TRBD1 covers 12 bases. This CDR3 region has 15 residues. Per germline, CDR1 SQVTM and CDR2 ANQGSEA. After removal of 6 bases from V and 3 bases from J, the junction contained 7 bases not matched to a gene. CDR3 protein: CSVSPGQGATDTQYF. The CDR3 DNA follows: TGCAGCGTCAGCCCGGGACAGGGGGCAACAGATACGCAGTATTTT.

This clonotype was counted between two and nine times. The chain links TRBV7-7 to TRBJ2-5, with 8 bases fitting TRBD2. CDR3 length: 14 amino acids. V was clipped by 4 bases and J by 5 bases; unmatched bases: 6. Per the germline V gene, CDR1 is SSHAT and CDR2 is FNYEAQ (reference sequence). The CDR3 coding sequence is TGTGCCAGCAGCTCTGGGACTAGTCGGGAGACCCAGTACTTC. It yields the protein CASSSGTSRETQYF.

This clonotype was seen many times. The J gene is TRBJ2-7, the V gene TRBV7-2, with 14 nucleotides matching TRBD2. The germline V gene encodes CDR1 SGHTA and CDR2 FQGNSA. V lost 5 bases to trimming and J lost 9 bases; unmatched junction nucleotides: 9. The CDR3 extends over 15 amino acids. The CDR3 loop is CASSIPTSGRVVQYF. The CDR3 bases are TGTGCCAGCAGCATCCCGACTAGCGGGAGGGTGGTGCAGTACTTC.

The chain employs TRBV4-1 and TRBJ1-2; D is unresolved. Germline V gives CDR1 MGHRA, CDR2 YSYEKL. The CDR3 spans 16 residues. The CDR3 loop is CPLPEGPHPFNYGYTF. The CDR3 DNA is TGCCCGCTCCCGGAGGGTCCCCACCCTTTTAACTATGGCTACACCTTC.